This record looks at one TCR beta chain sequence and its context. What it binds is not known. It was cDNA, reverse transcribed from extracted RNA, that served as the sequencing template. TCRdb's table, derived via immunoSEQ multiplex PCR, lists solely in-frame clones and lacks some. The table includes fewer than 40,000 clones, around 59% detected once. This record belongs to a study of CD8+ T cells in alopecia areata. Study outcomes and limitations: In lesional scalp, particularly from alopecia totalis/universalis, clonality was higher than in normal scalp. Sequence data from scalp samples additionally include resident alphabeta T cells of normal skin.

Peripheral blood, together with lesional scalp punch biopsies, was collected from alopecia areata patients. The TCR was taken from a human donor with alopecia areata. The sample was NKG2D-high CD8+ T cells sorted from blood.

The CDR3 region has the DNA TGCAGCGTTGACTCATCCGGGAGGGCCGGGGATGAGCAGTTCTTC. Its protein product is CSVDSSGRAGDEQFF. The chain carries TRBV29-1 and TRBJ2-1; 8 nucleotides agree with TRBD2. The trim removed 3 bases at V and 8 bases at J, leaving 12 bases unmatched. Germline V gene lookup returns CDR1 SQVTM and CDR2 ANQGSEA. The length of the CDR3 is 15 residues.